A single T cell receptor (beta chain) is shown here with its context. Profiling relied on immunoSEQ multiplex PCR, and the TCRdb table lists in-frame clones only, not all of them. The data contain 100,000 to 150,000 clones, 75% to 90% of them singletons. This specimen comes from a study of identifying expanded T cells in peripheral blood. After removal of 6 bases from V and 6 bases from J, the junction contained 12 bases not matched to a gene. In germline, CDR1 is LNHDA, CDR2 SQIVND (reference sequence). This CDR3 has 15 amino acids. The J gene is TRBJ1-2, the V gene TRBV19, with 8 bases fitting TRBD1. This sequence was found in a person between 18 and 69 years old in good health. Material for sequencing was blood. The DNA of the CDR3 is TGTGCCAGTAGCGCTCAGGGGGCGCTTACCCATGGCTACACCTTC. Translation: CASSAQGALTHGYTF. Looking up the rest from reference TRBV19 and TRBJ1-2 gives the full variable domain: DGGITQSPKYLFRKEGQNVTLSCEQNLNHDAMYWYRQDPGQGLRLIYYSQIVNDFQKGDIAEGYSVSREKKESFPLTVTSAQKNPTAFYLCASSAQGALTHGYTFGSGTRLTVV.